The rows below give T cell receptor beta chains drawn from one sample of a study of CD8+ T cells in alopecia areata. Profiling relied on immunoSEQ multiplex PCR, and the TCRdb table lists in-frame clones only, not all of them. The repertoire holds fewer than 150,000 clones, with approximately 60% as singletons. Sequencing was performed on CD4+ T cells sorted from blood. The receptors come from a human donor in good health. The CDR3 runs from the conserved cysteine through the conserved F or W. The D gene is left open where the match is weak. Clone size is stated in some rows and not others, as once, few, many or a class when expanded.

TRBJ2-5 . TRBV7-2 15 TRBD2 CASSSGLAGASGQYF TGTGCCAGCAGCTCGGGACTAGCGGGAGCAAGTGGCCAGTACTTC
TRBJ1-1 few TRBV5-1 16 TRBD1 CASSLPKTGGGTEAFF TGCGCCAGCAGCCTTCCCAAGACAGGGGGAGGAACTGAAGCTTTCTTT
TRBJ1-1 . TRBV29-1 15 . CSVRWGRAAHTEAFF TGCAGCGTTCGATGGGGCAGGGCCGCACACACTGAAGCTTTCTTT
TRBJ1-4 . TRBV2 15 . CASTKYSVANEKLFF TGTGCCAGCACGAAATACTCGGTGGCTAATGAAAAACTGTTTTTT
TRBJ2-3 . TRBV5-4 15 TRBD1 CASSPRTGEGDTQYF TGTGCCAGCAGCCCCCGGACAGGGGAGGGGGATACGCAGTATTTT
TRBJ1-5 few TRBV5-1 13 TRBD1 CASSEGANQPQHF TGCGCCAGCAGCGAGGGGGCCAATCAGCCCCAGCATTTT
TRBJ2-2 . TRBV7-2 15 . CASPTRTVNTGELFF TGTGCCAGCCCCACTCGTACGGTGAACACCGGGGAGCTGTTTTTT
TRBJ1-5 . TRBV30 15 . CAWGTSRNLDQPQHF TGTGCCTGGGGCACAAGCCGGAATTTGGATCAGCCCCAGCATTTT
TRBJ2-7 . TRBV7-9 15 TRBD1 CASSLAGQGLDEQYF TGTGCCAGCAGCTTAGCGGGACAGGGACTCGACGAGCAGTACTTC
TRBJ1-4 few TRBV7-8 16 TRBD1 CASRPRQGRSNEKLFF TGTGCCAGCAGACCTCGACAGGGTCGATCGAATGAAAAACTGTTTTTT
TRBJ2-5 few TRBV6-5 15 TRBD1 CASSFGTAIRETQYF TGTGCCAGCAGCTTCGGGACAGCCATAAGGGAGACCCAGTACTTC
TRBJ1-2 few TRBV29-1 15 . CSALLSELSNYGYTF TGCAGCGCGTTACTGTCAGAACTATCTAACTATGGCTACACCTTC
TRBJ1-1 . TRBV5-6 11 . CASSLVEEAFF TGTGCCAGCAGCTTGGTTGAGGAAGCTTTCTTT
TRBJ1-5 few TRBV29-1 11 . CSVDRGVPQHF TGCAGCGTTGATCGCGGGGTGCCCCAGCATTTT
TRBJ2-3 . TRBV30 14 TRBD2 CAWSLTSPTDTQYF TGTGCCTGGAGTTTGACTAGCCCCACAGATACGCAGTATTTT
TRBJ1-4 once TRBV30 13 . CAWKSSQNEKLFF TGTGCCTGGAAAAGTAGTCAAAATGAAAAACTGTTTTTT
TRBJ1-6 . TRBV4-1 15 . CASSQGSSYNSPLHF TGCGCCAGCAGCCAAGGGAGCTCCTATAATTCACCCCTCCACTTT
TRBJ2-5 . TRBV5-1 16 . CASSSAGTWAVETQYF TGCGCCAGCAGCTCAGCAGGGACATGGGCGGTAGAGACCCAGTACTTC
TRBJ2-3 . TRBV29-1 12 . CSVPLGTDTQYF TGCAGCGTCCCCCTTGGCACAGATACGCAGTATTTT
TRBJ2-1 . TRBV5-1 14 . CASSLQGPYNEQFF TGCGCCAGCAGCCTACAGGGTCCCTACAATGAGCAGTTCTTC
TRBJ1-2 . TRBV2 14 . CASGRQSDNYGYTF TGTGCCAGCGGGAGACAGAGCGACAACTATGGCTACACCTTC
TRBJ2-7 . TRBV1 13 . CTSGNGRVDEQYF TGCACCAGCGGCAACGGGCGGGTGGACGAGCAGTACTTC
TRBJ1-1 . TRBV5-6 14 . CASSFGQLNTEAFF TGTGCCAGCAGTTTTGGACAGCTGAACACTGAAGCTTTCTTT
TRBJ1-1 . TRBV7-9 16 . CASHPGVAGTGTEAFF TGTGCCAGCCACCCCGGGGTTGCGGGGACGGGAACTGAAGCTTTCTTT
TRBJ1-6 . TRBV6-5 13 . CASSPRQDSPLHF TGTGCCAGCAGCCCCAGACAGGATTCACCCCTCCACTTT
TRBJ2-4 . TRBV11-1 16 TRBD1 CASSLRRQGSKNIQYF TGTGCCAGCAGCTTACGGAGACAGGGATCCAAAAACATTCAGTACTTC
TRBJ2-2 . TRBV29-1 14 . CSVEGVSPIGELFF TGCAGCGTTGAAGGGGTGTCCCCCATCGGGGAGCTGTTTTTT
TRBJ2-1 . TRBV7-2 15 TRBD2 CASSLGGTSGAGQFF TGTGCCAGCAGCTTAGGCGGGACTAGCGGGGCGGGGCAGTTCTTC
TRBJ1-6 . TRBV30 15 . CAWSPRARVDSPLHF TGTGCCTGGAGTCCACGGGCAAGGGTTGATTCACCCCTCCACTTT
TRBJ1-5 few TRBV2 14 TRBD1 CASSSRDRVQPQHF TGTGCCAGCAGTTCCCGGGACAGGGTTCAGCCCCAGCATTTT
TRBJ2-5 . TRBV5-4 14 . CASSLGDPRETQYF TGTGCCAGCAGCTTGGGAGACCCACGGGAGACCCAGTACTTC
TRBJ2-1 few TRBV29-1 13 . CSVERVSDNEQFF TGCAGCGTTGAAAGGGTGAGCGACAATGAGCAGTTCTTC
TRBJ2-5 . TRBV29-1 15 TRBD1 CSVRGDRGIQETQYF TGCAGCGTGCGAGGGGACAGGGGGATCCAAGAGACCCAGTACTTC
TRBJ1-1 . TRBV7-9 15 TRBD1 CASSLVLDRDTEAFF TGTGCCAGCAGCTTAGTATTGGACAGGGACACTGAAGCTTTCTTT
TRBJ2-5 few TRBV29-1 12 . CSVREGRETQYF TGCAGCGTACGCGAGGGGCGGGAGACCCAGTACTTC
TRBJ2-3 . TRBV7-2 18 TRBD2 CASSLQHRTSGGTDTQYF TGTGCCAGCAGCTTGCAGCATCGGACTAGCGGGGGTACAGATACGCAGTATTTT
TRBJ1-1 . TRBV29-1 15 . CSAPSGGALNTEAFF TGCAGCGCTCCCTCGGGGGGAGCCCTGAACACTGAAGCTTTCTTT
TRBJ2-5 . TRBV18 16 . CASSPVSGGTKETQYF TGTGCCAGCTCACCCGTTTCGGGGGGCACTAAAGAGACCCAGTACTTC
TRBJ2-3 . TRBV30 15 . CAWSVGPLSTDTQYF TGTGCCTGGAGTGTGGGACCACTTAGCACAGATACGCAGTATTTT
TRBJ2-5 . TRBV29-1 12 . CSVEWTQETQYF TGCAGCGTTGAGTGGACACAAGAGACCCAGTACTTC
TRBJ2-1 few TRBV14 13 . CASSQIRGNEQFF TGTGCCAGCAGCCAAATAAGAGGCAATGAGCAGTTCTTC
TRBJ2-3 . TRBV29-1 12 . CSVEDHLGTQYF TGCAGCGTTGAAGATCATCTGGGCACGCAGTATTTT
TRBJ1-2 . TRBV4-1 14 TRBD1 CASSQVGQGNGYTF TGCGCCAGCAGCCAAGTTGGACAGGGCAATGGCTACACCTTC
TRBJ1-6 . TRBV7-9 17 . CASSVRVWTNYNSPLHF TGTGCCAGCAGCGTCCGGGTGTGGACAAACTATAATTCACCCCTCCACTTT
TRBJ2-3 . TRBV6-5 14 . CASTQNSGTDTQYF TGTGCCAGCACTCAAAACTCGGGGACAGATACGCAGTATTTT
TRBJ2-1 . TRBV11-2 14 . CASTQDYRGNEQFF TGTGCCAGCACCCAGGACTACCGTGGCAATGAGCAGTTCTTC
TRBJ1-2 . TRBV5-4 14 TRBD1 CASSAGQGGYGYTF TGTGCCAGCAGCGCGGGACAGGGGGGGTATGGCTACACCTTC
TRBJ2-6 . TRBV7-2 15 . CASSLGGSGANVLTF TGTGCCAGCAGTTTGGGGGGATCTGGGGCCAACGTCCTGACTTTC